The rows below give T cell receptor beta chains drawn from one sample of a study of OX40 agonist ivuxolimab in advanced cancers. The assay was immunoSEQ multiplex PCR, and TCRdb's table has in-frame clones only and misses some. The sample holds 55,000 to 75,000 clones; 75% to 90% are singletons and the top ten take 2% to 3%. Source: CD4+ or CD8+ T cells sorted from blood, taken in a trial of the OX40 agonist ivuxolimab. The receptor source for this set is an adult with an advanced solid tumor such as melanoma, head and neck, liver or kidney cancer. Each CDR3 is given with its conserved first and last residue. The D gene is left open where the match is weak. Size tells how often a clone was seen (once, few, many) or the class of an expanded clone, and some rows leave it out.

D	V	size	J	length	CDR3	DNA
NA	TRBV7-2	once	TRBJ1-3	14	CASSPLGRGNTIYF	TGTGCCAGCAGTCCTCTGGGGCGCGGAAACACCATATATTTT
NA	TRBV15	NA	TRBJ2-7	14	CATSKGRRGTEQYF	TGTGCCACCAGCAAAGGCCGACGCGGGACCGAGCAGTACTTC
TRBD2	TRBV18	NA	TRBJ2-6	19	CASSPPLAGARPGANVLTF	TGTGCCAGCTCACCACCCCTAGCGGGAGCCAGACCTGGGGCCAACGTCCTGACTTTC
TRBD1	TRBV19	few	TRBJ1-4	13	CASSIRGQEKLFF	TGTGCCAGTAGTATTAGGGGGCAGGAAAAACTGTTTTTT
TRBD2	TRBV11-3	NA	TRBJ2-3	15	CASSSGWEGTDTQYF	TGTGCCAGCAGCTCCGGTTGGGAGGGTACAGATACGCAGTATTTT
NA	TRBV5-1	NA	TRBJ2-7	14	CASSPGTSIYEQYF	TGCGCCAGCAGCCCAGGGACTTCCATCTACGAGCAGTACTTC
NA	TRBV6-1	NA	TRBJ2-1	14	CASRGAETHNEQFF	TGTGCCAGCAGAGGGGCGGAGACACACAATGAGCAGTTCTTC
NA	TRBV7-3	NA	TRBJ2-7	14	CASSPRLTGGEQYF	TGTGCCAGCAGCCCCCGATTGACAGGTGGCGAGCAGTACTTC
NA	TRBV5-5	NA	TRBJ1-5	13	CASTLGPDQPQHF	TGTGCCAGCACCCTGGGGCCGGATCAGCCCCAGCATTTT
NA	TRBV7-9	NA	TRBJ2-3	13	CASSFTRADTQYF	TGTGCCAGCAGCTTTACGCGGGCAGATACGCAGTATTTT
NA	TRBV27	NA	TRBJ1-5	15	CASSRKTPLNQPQHF	TGTGCCAGCAGTCGTAAAACCCCTCTCAATCAGCCCCAGCATTTT
NA	TRBV4-3	few	TRBJ2-1	13	CASSQALGNEQFF	TGCGCCAGCAGCCAAGCTTTAGGGAATGAGCAGTTCTTC
NA	TRBV10-3	NA	TRBJ2-6	16	CAISESPNSGANVLTF	TGTGCCATCAGTGAGTCTCCCAACTCTGGGGCCAACGTCCTGACTTTC
TRBD2	TRBV5-1	NA	TRBJ2-2	15	CASNTGLENTGELFF	TGCGCCAGTAATACGGGACTAGAGAACACCGGGGAGCTGTTTTTT
TRBD2	TRBV19	NA	TRBJ2-1	16	CASSRLAGSSYNEQFF	TGTGCCAGTAGTAGACTAGCGGGCTCCTCCTACAATGAGCAGTTCTTC
TRBD1	TRBV7-6	once	TRBJ2-2	16	CASSLAGQGHTGELFF	TGTGCCAGCAGCTTAGCGGGACAGGGGCACACCGGGGAGCTGTTTTTT
NA	TRBV13	NA	TRBJ2-7	17	CASSLGAFRRSSYEQYF	TGTGCCAGCAGCTTAGGGGCTTTTCGAAGGAGCTCCTACGAGCAGTACTTC
NA	TRBV19	NA	TRBJ1-6	16	CASSEGQLSYNSPLHF	TGTGCCAGTAGCGAGGGGCAGCTCTCCTATAATTCACCCCTCCACTTT
NA	TRBV7-2	NA	TRBJ1-2	12	CASGTWPYGYTF	TGTGCCAGCGGCACGTGGCCATATGGCTACACCTTC
NA	TRBV6-5	NA	TRBJ2-1	15	CASSYSSSTSYEQFF	TGTGCCAGCAGTTACTCGAGTTCTACTAGCTATGAGCAGTTCTTC
TRBD1	TRBV7-2	NA	TRBJ1-2	15	CASSPRTGPLYGYTF	TGTGCCAGCAGCCCCCGGACAGGGCCCCTCTATGGCTACACCTTC
NA	TRBV18	NA	TRBJ1-1	14	CASSPEDSGTEAFF	TGTGCCAGCTCACCAGAAGACAGCGGCACTGAAGCTTTCTTT
NA	TRBV7-7	NA	TRBJ2-7	14	CASSPAGRNYEQYF	TGTGCCAGCAGCCCCGCGGGCAGAAACTACGAGCAGTACTTC
TRBD2	TRBV30	NA	TRBJ2-2	16	CAWKGLANANTGELFF	TGTGCCTGGAAAGGACTAGCGAACGCGAACACCGGGGAGCTGTTTTTT
TRBD1	TRBV5-1	NA	TRBJ1-2	13	CASSPGQGGGYTF	TGCGCCAGCAGCCCAGGACAGGGCGGAGGCTACACCTTC
NA	TRBV9	NA	TRBJ2-1	17	CASSIGTPGEDYNEQFF	TGTGCCAGCAGTATAGGGACTCCGGGAGAGGACTACAATGAGCAGTTCTTC
TRBD2	TRBV7-9	NA	TRBJ2-1	15	CASSPRASGGNEQFF	TGTGCCAGCAGCCCAAGGGCTAGCGGGGGCAATGAGCAGTTCTTC
NA	TRBV15	NA	TRBJ2-7	13	CATSQDVGGEQYF	TGTGCCACCAGCCAAGATGTAGGGGGCGAGCAGTACTTC
TRBD2	TRBV7-9	NA	TRBJ2-7	16	CASSLYSGALGGEQYF	TGTGCCAGCAGCTTATATAGCGGGGCCCTGGGTGGCGAGCAGTACTTC
TRBD2	TRBV5-6	NA	TRBJ2-1	15	CASSVPARPGGEQFF	TGTGCCAGCAGCGTCCCGGCCCGACCGGGGGGTGAGCAGTTCTTC
NA	TRBV29-1	NA	TRBJ1-1	13	CSFTGVWDTEAFF	TGCAGCTTCACCGGGGTTTGGGACACTGAAGCTTTCTTT
NA	TRBV4-2	NA	TRBJ1-2	15	CASSQDGGGNYGYTF	TGTGCCAGCAGCCAAGATGGGGGGGGCAACTATGGCTACACCTTC
NA	TRBV5-1	NA	TRBJ2-1	14	CASFLVPGANEQFF	TGCGCCAGCTTCCTAGTACCTGGGGCCAATGAGCAGTTCTTC
TRBD2	TRBV4-3	NA	TRBJ2-5	16	CASSQESGGAVQTQYF	TGCGCCAGCAGCCAAGAGAGCGGGGGGGCCGTTCAGACCCAGTACTTC
NA	TRBV10-3	NA	TRBJ1-1	12	CAISPWNTEAFF	TGTGCCATCTCCCCCTGGAACACTGAAGCTTTCTTT
TRBD2	TRBV7-3	NA	TRBJ2-7	15	CASSLMAGASYEQYF	TGTGCCAGCAGCTTAATGGCGGGAGCGTCCTACGAGCAGTACTTC
NA	TRBV4-1	NA	TRBJ2-5	13	CASSLPHRETQYF	TGCGCCAGCAGCCTCCCCCACCGGGAGACCCAGTACTTC
NA	TRBV27	NA	TRBJ2-7	14	CASSLGVSAYEQYF	TGTGCCAGCAGTTTGGGGGTATCGGCCTACGAGCAGTACTTC
NA	TRBV19	NA	TRBJ2-6	16	CASSIDTYSGANVLTF	TGTGCCAGTAGTATCGACACATACTCTGGGGCCAACGTCCTGACTTTC
NA	TRBV4-3	once	TRBJ1-2	14	CASSQERANYGYTF	TGCGCCAGCAGCCAAGAGCGGGCGAACTATGGCTACACCTTC
TRBD1	TRBV9	NA	TRBJ1-1	15	CASSVGTGLNTEAFF	TGTGCCAGCAGCGTCGGGACAGGTTTGAACACTGAAGCTTTCTTT
TRBD2	TRBV9	NA	TRBJ2-5	14	CASTPRGRQETQYF	TGTGCCAGCACCCCGCGCGGGAGACAGGAGACCCAGTACTTC
TRBD2	TRBV4-3	NA	TRBJ2-3	16	CASSPVGGGNTDTQYF	TGCGCCAGCAGTCCTGTCGGGGGGGGAAACACAGATACGCAGTATTTT
TRBD2	TRBV6-1	NA	TRBJ2-2	15	CASSRTSASTGELFF	TGTGCCAGCAGCCGGACTAGCGCCAGCACCGGGGAGCTGTTTTTT
NA	TRBV7-7	few	TRBJ2-2	15	CASSPGQRNTGELFF	TGTGCCAGCAGCCCGGGGCAGCGAAACACCGGGGAGCTGTTTTTT
NA	TRBV19	NA	TRBJ1-1	14	CASSIPRIYTEAFF	TGTGCCAGTAGTATTCCGCGGATCTACACTGAAGCTTTCTTT
NA	TRBV10-3	NA	TRBJ1-3	15	CAISEYGTSGNTIYF	TGTGCCATCAGTGAGTACGGGACCTCTGGAAACACCATATATTTT
NA	TRBV7-2	once	TRBJ1-2	13	CASSLGPNYGYTF	TGTGCCAGCAGCTTGGGGCCTAACTATGGCTACACCTTC
TRBD1	TRBV7-9	NA	TRBJ2-7	14	CASMGQGTSYEQYF	TGTGCCAGCATGGGACAGGGCACCTCCTACGAGCAGTACTTC
NA	TRBV27	NA	TRBJ2-1	18	CASSFVFRSGNIPNEQFF	TGTGCCAGCAGTTTCGTTTTTAGGAGTGGGAATATCCCCAATGAGCAGTTCTTC
NA	TRBV6-5	NA	TRBJ2-7	15	CASSSGFGQADEQYF	TGTGCCAGCAGTTCCGGGTTCGGCCAAGCCGACGAGCAGTACTTC
TRBD2	TRBV4-3	NA	TRBJ2-5	16	CASSQDRRGGRETQYF	TGCGCCAGCAGCCAAGATCGGCGGGGGGGCCGAGAGACCCAGTACTTC
TRBD1	TRBV11-1	few	TRBJ2-1	16	CASSVTGTGVYNEQFF	TGTGCCAGCAGCGTAACCGGGACAGGGGTCTACAATGAGCAGTTCTTC
TRBD1	TRBV6-5	NA	TRBJ2-7	14	CASSSRDRGNEQYF	TGTGCCAGCAGTTCCAGGGACAGGGGGAACGAGCAGTACTTC
NA	TRBV6-5	once	TRBJ2-5	14	CASSLTGPQETQYF	TGTGCCAGCAGTCTAACAGGTCCCCAAGAGACCCAGTACTTC
TRBD2	TRBV7-2	NA	TRBJ2-7	15	CASKLLAGGPYEQYF	TGTGCCAGCAAACTTCTAGCGGGGGGGCCATACGAGCAGTACTTC
NA	TRBV28	NA	TRBJ2-3	12	CASSSRRDTQYF	TGTGCCAGCAGTTCGAGGAGGGATACGCAGTATTTT
TRBD1	TRBV6-6	few	TRBJ1-2	14	CASRGQGAGDGYTF	TGTGCCAGCAGGGGACAGGGGGCCGGGGATGGCTACACCTTC
TRBD2	TRBV9	NA	TRBJ2-1	17	CASSVGTSGSLVNEQFF	TGTGCCAGCAGCGTAGGAACTAGCGGGAGTTTGGTCAATGAGCAGTTCTTC
NA	TRBV11-2	NA	TRBJ2-7	12	CASSPTGYEQYF	TGTGCCAGCAGCCCCACAGGGTACGAGCAGTACTTC